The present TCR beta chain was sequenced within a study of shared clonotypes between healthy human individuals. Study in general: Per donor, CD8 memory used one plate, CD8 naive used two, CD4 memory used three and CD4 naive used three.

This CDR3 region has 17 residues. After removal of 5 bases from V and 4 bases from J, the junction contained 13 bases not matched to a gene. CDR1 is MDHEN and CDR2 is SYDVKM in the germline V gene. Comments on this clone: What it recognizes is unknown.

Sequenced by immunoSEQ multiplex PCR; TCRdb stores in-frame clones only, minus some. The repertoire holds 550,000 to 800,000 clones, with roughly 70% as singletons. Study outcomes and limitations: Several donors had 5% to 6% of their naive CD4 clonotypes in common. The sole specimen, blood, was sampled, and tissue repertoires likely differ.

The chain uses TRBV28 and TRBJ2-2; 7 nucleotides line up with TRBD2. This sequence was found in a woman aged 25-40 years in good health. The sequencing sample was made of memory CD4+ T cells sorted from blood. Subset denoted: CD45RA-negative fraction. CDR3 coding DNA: TGTGCCAGCAGTCGGACGCTTCTAGCGGTAGCCACCGGGGAGCTGTTTTTT. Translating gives CASSRTLLAVATGELFF.